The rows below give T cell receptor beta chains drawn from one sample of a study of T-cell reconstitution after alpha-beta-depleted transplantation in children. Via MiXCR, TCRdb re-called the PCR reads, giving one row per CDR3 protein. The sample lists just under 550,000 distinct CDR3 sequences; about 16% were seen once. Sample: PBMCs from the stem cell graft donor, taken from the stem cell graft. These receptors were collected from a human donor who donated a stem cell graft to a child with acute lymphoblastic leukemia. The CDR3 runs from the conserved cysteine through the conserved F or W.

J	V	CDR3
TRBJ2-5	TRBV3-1	CASSQLGYGQETQYF
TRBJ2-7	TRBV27	CASSLVPQGYEQYF
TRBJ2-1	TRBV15	CATSRLALSYNEQFF
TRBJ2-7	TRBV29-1	CSVDGGGGGEEQYF
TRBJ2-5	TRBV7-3	CASSLTPSDGGGTQYF
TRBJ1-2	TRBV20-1	CSASEGLVYGYTF
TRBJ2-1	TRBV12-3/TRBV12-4	CASSFRRGGDEQFF
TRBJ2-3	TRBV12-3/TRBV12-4	CASMNPAGGDTQYF
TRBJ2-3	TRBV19	CASSSIQGTDTQYF
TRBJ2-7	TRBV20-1	CSAMRLASSYEQYF